Following are 19 T cell receptor beta chains from one sample sequenced in a study of response to subunit inactivated influenza vaccine. In TCRdb, the RT-PCR reads were re-called with MiXCR into one record per CDR3 protein. The sample lists about 540,000 distinct CDR3 sequences, under 25% occurring once. These data also formed part of another study, on T cells expressing NK-cell markers. That paper adds: As the method of synthesis, 5'RACE template switching with UMIs yielded TCR beta cDNA.

The material sequenced was CD4+ T cells sorted from PBMCs, taken 12 days after vaccination. The source of these receptors is a man aged 45-65 years who received an inactivated influenza vaccine.

The V call is TRBV5-1, the J call TRBJ1-1, with TRBD1 as a possible D gene (5 bases). Per germline, CDR1 SGHRS and CDR2 YFSETQ. The CDR3 spans 14 residues. With 0 bases removed from V and 8 bases from J, the gap between germline ends came to 14 bases. CDR3 DNA sequence: TGCGCCAGCAGCTTGGCCTCGGGACGCCCCGAAGCTTTCTTT. It specifies CASSLASGRPEAFF. The full variable domain, with the rest looked up from reference TRBV5-1 and TRBJ1-1, is KAGVTQTPRYLIKTRGQQVTLSCSPISGHRSVSWYQQTPGQGLQFLFEYFSETQRNKGNFPGRFSGRQFSNSRSEMNVSTLELGDSALYLCASSLASGRPEAFFGQGTRLTVV.

In its sample, this clonotype was seen a few times. One end of the junction varies from germline; a read error may be responsible. The V call is TRBV28, the J call TRBJ2-1; 12 nucleotides line up with TRBD2. Germline V gene data show CDR1 as MDHEN and CDR2 as SYDVKM. The CDR3 totals 12 residues. CDR3 sequence reads: CASNGLAGSRSF. The CDR3 DNA is TGTGCCAGCAACGGACTAGCGGGGAGCAGGTCCTTC.

CDR3 protein: CASSRPGQGASGYTF. The CDR3 region has the DNA TGTGCCAGCAGCCGACCGGGACAGGGGGCTTCTGGCTACACCTTC. J is TRBJ1-2 and V is TRBV12-3 or TRBV12-4; 12 bases match TRBD1. The CDR3 length is 15 residues. With 6 bases clipped from V and 7 bases from J, the junction kept 9 bases outside the gene matches.

The table lists this clonotype with a few counts. The J gene is TRBJ1-6, the V gene TRBV6-5; 10 bases align to TRBD1. J lost 8 bases, V lost 4 bases, and 5 bases had no gene match. This CDR3 is built from 15 residues. Germline V gene data show CDR1 as MNHEY and CDR2 as SVGAGI. CDR3 coding DNA: TGTGCCAGCAGTTTCCGGGACAGGGGCGATTCACCCCTCCACTTT. Residues: CASSFRDRGDSPLHF.

This clonotype was found a few times. The chain is built from TRBV18 and TRBJ2-7; no firm D call. V dropped 2 bases and J dropped 2 bases, with 7 bases sitting between them. The CDR3 totals 13 residues. Germline V gene lookup returns CDR1 KGHSH and CDR2 LQKENI. The CDR3 here is CASSPEITYEQYF. CDR3 coding DNA: TGTGCCAGCTCACCAGAGATAACCTACGAGCAGTACTTC.

In its sample, this clonotype was seen a few times. The chain recombines TRBV5-1 with TRBJ2-1; D is unresolved. Trimming cost V 2 bases and J 7 bases, with 13 bases left between them. Per the germline V gene, CDR1 is SGHRS and CDR2 is YFSETQ. This CDR3 comprises 14 residues. CDR3 bases: TGCGCCAGCAGCTTCCGAGGACCGGCGAATGAGCAGTTCTTC. It specifies CASSFRGPANEQFF.

The chain employs TRBV5-1 and TRBJ1-2; 7 positions agree with TRBD1. This CDR3 has 13 amino acids. Germline-derived CDR1 and CDR2 are SGHRS and YFSETQ. Trimming cost V 0 bases and J 7 bases; bases outside gene matches: 3. This CDR3 is CASSLGDSPGYTF. CDR3 nucleotide sequence: TGCGCCAGCAGCTTGGGGGACAGCCCTGGCTACACCTTC.

V gene TRBV3-1 combines with J gene TRBJ2-3; 7 nucleotides agree with TRBD1. The V and J ends lost 4 bases and 1 base, in that order; junction bases with no gene match: 5. Germline V CDR1 and CDR2: LGHDT, YNNKEL (reference sequence). This CDR3 contains 15 residues. The CDR3 DNA reads as TGTGCCAGCAGCCGGGGTACAGGGGGCACAGATACGCAGTATTTT. Translation gives CASSRGTGGTDTQYF.

The V and J genes are TRBV29-1 and TRBJ2-3; TRBD2 agrees at 7 bases. CDR1 is SQVTM and CDR2 is ANQGSEA in the germline V gene. The CDR3 length is 12 residues. V gave up 6 bases and J gave up 4 bases; unmatched junction bases: 4. In DNA, the CDR3 is TGCAGCGTAAGGACTAGTTCAGATACGCAGTATTTT. Its translation is CSVRTSSDTQYF.

The V call is TRBV28, the J call TRBJ1-5; TRBD1 agrees at 7 bases. Looked up from germline, CDR1 is MDHEN and CDR2 is SYDVKM. The CDR3 contains 14 residues. Trimming took 3 bases from V and 9 from J; bases not matched to a gene: 8. Here the CDR3 reads CASSFQQGRRPQHF. Here the CDR3 DNA reads TGTGCCAGCAGTTTCCAACAGGGGAGGCGGCCCCAGCATTTT.

The chain couples TRBV7-2 to TRBJ2-2, with 7 bases fitting TRBD1. Trimming removed 6 bases from V and 2 bases from J; junction bases left unmatched: 3. This CDR3 is 14 amino acids long. CDR1 and CDR2 (germline): SGHTA, FQGNSA. This CDR3 is CASRGQRNTGELFF. The CDR3, as DNA: TGTGCCAGCAGGGGACAGAGAAACACCGGGGAGCTGTTTTTT.

The CDR3 bases are TGTGCCAGCAGCCAAGAAGAGAACGGCCTAGCCAAAAACATTCAGTACTTC. Its protein is CASSQEENGLAKNIQYF. The rearrangement joins TRBV4-2 to TRBJ2-4; no clear D gene. This CDR3 is 17 amino acids long. V was clipped by 0 bases and J by 0 bases, with 12 bases between them. Looked up from germline, CDR1 is LGHNA and CDR2 is YNFKEQ.

CDR3 protein: CASSLPNRISYEQYF. For the CDR3, the DNA is TGTGCCAGCAGTTTACCGAACAGGATATCCTACGAGCAGTACTTC. The J gene is TRBJ2-7, the V gene TRBV28, with a tentative D call TRBD1 (5 bases). V was trimmed by 2 bases and J by 1 base, leaving 12 bases between them. Germline loops: CDR1 MDHEN, CDR2 SYDVKM. The CDR3 contains 15 residues.

This clonotype was picked up many times. V gene TRBV7-2 combines with J gene TRBJ2-7; D unclear. This CDR3 has 14 amino acids. Per the germline V gene, CDR1 is SGHTA and CDR2 is FQGNSA. V lost 5 bases to trimming and J lost 0 bases, with 11 bases between them. CDR3 sequence (DNA): TGTGCCAGCAGCCCACGCCAGGTCTCCTACGAGCAGTACTTC. As protein: CASSPRQVSYEQYF. Full variable domain (outside the CDR3, taken from reference TRBV7-2 and TRBJ2-7): GAGVSQSPSNKVTEKGKDVELRCDPISGHTALYWYRQSLGQGLEFLIYFQGNSAPDKSGLPSDRFSAERTGGSVSTLTIQRTQQEDSAVYLCASSPRQVSYEQYFGPGTRLTVT.

The rearrangement links TRBV5-1 to TRBJ2-7; the D gene could be TRBD1 or TRBD2 (5 bases each). This CDR3 contains 16 residues. Trimming removed 0 bases at V and 3 bases at J, with 16 bases between. Germline values: CDR1 SGHRS, CDR2 YFSETQ. Written as DNA, the CDR3 is TGCGCCAGCAGCTTGGGGGCCCGGGACGGAAGCTACGAGCAGTACTTC. Amino acids: CASSLGARDGSYEQYF.

This chain links TRBV20-1 with TRBJ1-2, with D perhaps matching TRBD1 (6 bases). There are 13 residues in the CDR3. Germline V gene data show CDR1 as DFQATT and CDR2 as SNEGSKA (reference sequence). Trimming removed 7 bases from V and 0 bases from J, with 12 bases in between. The CDR3 region is CSGKQGSNYGYTF. DNA for the CDR3: TGCAGTGGGAAACAGGGTTCTAACTATGGCTACACCTTC.

This clonotype was detected a few times. The chain is built from TRBV6-5 and TRBJ2-5; D is undetermined. The CDR3 loop spans 14 amino acids. V dropped 3 bases and J dropped 3 bases, with 11 bases sitting between them. The germline V gene encodes CDR1 MNHEY and CDR2 SVGAGI. The CDR3 here is CASSYGVSKETQYF. CDR3 nucleotides: TGTGCCAGCAGTTATGGGGTTTCGAAAGAGACCCAGTACTTC.

The J gene is TRBJ2-5, the V gene TRBV7-2; 9 nucleotides align to TRBD2. Germline-derived CDR1 and CDR2 are SGHTA and FQGNSA. V was clipped by 4 bases and J by 6 bases; unmatched bases: 12. The length of the CDR3 is 16 residues. The CDR3 region has the DNA TGTGCCAGCAGCTCCCTGAGGCTAGCGGGGTCGCAGACCCAGTACTTC. This translates into CASSSLRLAGSQTQYF. The entire variable domain, with the rest obtained from reference TRBV7-2 and TRBJ2-5, is as follows: GAGVSQSPSNKVTEKGKDVELRCDPISGHTALYWYRQSLGQGLEFLIYFQGNSAPDKSGLPSDRFSAERTGGSVSTLTIQRTQQEDSAVYLCASSSLRLAGSQTQYFGPGTRLLVL.

The rearrangement uses TRBV6-7 and TRBJ2-1, with 10 bases matching TRBD2. TRBV6-7 is reported as an ORF; its role is uncertain. J lost 0 bases, V lost 0 bases, and 8 bases had no gene match. The CDR3 sequence is 19 residues long. As DNA, the CDR3 is TGTGCCAGCAGTTACTCGAAGGCTAGCGGGGGACGCTCCTACAATGAGCAGTTCTTC. It yields the protein CASSYSKASGGRSYNEQFF.